A few counts support the clone carrying this T cell receptor (beta chain). Antigen unknown. Germline loops: CDR1 SGHDN, CDR2 FVKESK. The CDR3 extends over 19 amino acids. V lost 2 bases to trimming and J lost 0 bases, with 19 bases between them. The entry originates in a study of CD8+ T cells in alopecia areata. Indicated treatment: oral pan-JAK inhibitor, 5-10 mg twice daily. General study results and limits: Scalp clonality and expanded CD8+ clones among the top 100 were significantly decreased by tofacitinib.

TCR sequencing used cDNA made by reverse transcription of extracted RNA. The method was immunoSEQ multiplex PCR; TCRdb's version includes in-frame clones alone and lacks a portion of them. The sample yields roughly 190,000 clones, approximately 56% seen once. This chain connects TRBV14 to TRBJ1-4, with D possibly matching TRBD1 (5 bases). The sequence was obtained from a human donor with alopecia areata. The sequencing used CD4+ T cells sorted from blood, collected at week 4, from a patient treated with tofacitinib. For the CDR3, the DNA is TGTGCCAGCAGCCAACACCGGGTCGGCAGGGCCTCAACTAATGAAAAACTGTTTTTT. Amino acid sequence: CASSQHRVGRASTNEKLFF.